What follows are 28 T cell receptor beta chains derived from one specimen sequenced in a study of cytomegalovirus exposure and HLA in healthy donors. The primer mix had 60 Vbeta and 13 Jbeta primers. Sequencing was performed with immunoSEQ multiplex PCR; in TCRdb, only in-frame clones are kept and a portion is missing. The sample includes around 150,000 clones, 60% to 70% of them seen just once. Specimen: PBMCs. These receptor sequences come from a woman aged 55-75 years in good health and CMV-seropositive.

This clone was seen just once. The CDR3 loop is CSVAPGTTAPDTQYF. The CDR3 nucleotides read TGCAGCGTTGCCCCCGGGACTACGGCTCCAGATACGCAGTATTTT. The chain carries TRBV29-1 and TRBJ2-3; 7 bases match TRBD2. Germline V gene sequence: CDR1 SQVTM, CDR2 ANQGSEA. Trimming cost V 4 bases and J 4 bases; bases outside gene matches: 11. The CDR3 has 15 residues.

This clone was observed a handful of times. V usage is TRBV5-1 and J usage is TRBJ2-1; TRBD2 matches 15 bases. CDR1 is SGHRS and CDR2 is YFSETQ in the germline V gene. The CDR3 runs 18 residues. V was clipped by 0 bases and J by 7 bases; unmatched bases: 8. Here the CDR3 reads CASSLGTSGRAWRNEQFF. The CDR3 nucleotides are TGCGCCAGCAGCTTGGGGACTAGCGGGAGGGCCTGGAGGAATGAGCAGTTCTTC.

The chain carries TRBV7-9 and TRBJ1-4; D is ambiguous. The CDR3 is made up of 16 amino acids. Per the germline V gene, CDR1 is SEHNR and CDR2 is FQNEAQ (reference sequence). V was clipped by 4 bases and J by 8 bases, with 20 bases between them. CDR3 in amino acids: CASSSSEERVREKLFF. The CDR3 coding sequence is TGTGCCAGCAGCTCATCGGAAGAGAGGGTTCGGGAAAAACTGTTTTTT.

A few counts support this clone. The chain's CDR3 is CASSTLSGSGGNTIYF. The CDR3 nucleotides read TGTGCCAGCAGCACCCTGAGCGGTTCGGGTGGAAACACCATATATTTT. The chain joins TRBV9 to TRBJ1-3; the D is unclear. The CDR3 covers 16 residues. CDR1 and CDR2 from the germline V gene are SGDLS and YYNGEE. Between the trimmed V and J ends, which lost 4 bases and 3 bases, there was a span of 17 bases.

The chain joins TRBV5-1 to TRBJ2-1, with D perhaps TRBD1 (5 bases). This CDR3 contains 13 residues. Germline CDR1 SGHRS, CDR2 YFSETQ. V lost 4 bases, J lost 7 bases, and 12 bases lay in between. CDR3 amino acids: CASSPLGENEQFF. The DNA of the CDR3 is TGCGCCAGCAGCCCCCTAGGGGAAAATGAGCAGTTCTTC. Full variable domain (missing parts from reference TRBV5-1 and TRBJ2-1): KAGVTQTPRYLIKTRGQQVTLSCSPISGHRSVSWYQQTPGQGLQFLFEYFSETQRNKGNFPGRFSGRQFSNSRSEMNVSTLELGDSALYLCASSPLGENEQFFGPGTRLTVL.

The chain combines TRBV30 with TRBJ2-1; D gene unclear. The CDR3 spans 12 residues. V lost 4 bases and J 8 bases, leaving 12 bases between the germline ends. CDR1 and CDR2 (germline): GTSNPN, SVGIG (reference sequence). In DNA form, the CDR3 reads TGTGCCTGGAACAAGGCAGGCCATGAGCAGTTCTTC. It translates to CAWNKAGHEQFF.

The genes are TRBV19 and TRBJ1-5, with 7 bases that match TRBD1. With 7 bases clipped from V and 2 bases from J, the junction kept 11 bases outside the gene matches. Looked up from germline, CDR1 is LNHDA and CDR2 is SQIVND (reference sequence). The CDR3 length is 16 residues. In DNA form, the CDR3 reads TGTGCCAGTACCCGGGACAGCTCCGACGGCAATCAGCCCCAGCATTTT. Its translation is CASTRDSSDGNQPQHF. Filled out from reference TRBV19 and TRBJ1-5, the complete variable domain reads DGGITQSPKYLFRKEGQNVTLSCEQNLNHDAMYWYRQDPGQGLRLIYYSQIVNDFQKGDIAEGYSVSREKKESFPLTVTSAQKNPTAFYLCASTRDSSDGNQPQHFGDGTRLSIL.

This clone has more than one count but fewer than ten. The J gene is TRBJ2-1, the V gene TRBV6-6; D is possibly TRBD1 (5 bases). CDR1 and CDR2 (germline): MNHNY, SVGAGI (reference sequence). This CDR3 has 13 amino acids. The V and J ends lost 3 bases and 10 bases respectively, with 13 bases between them. In nucleotides, the CDR3 is TGTGCCAGCAGTTATGATTCAGGGCACGAGCAGTTCTTC. Its protein product is CASSYDSGHEQFF.

V is TRBV9 and J is TRBJ1-2; no firm D call. The germline CDR1 and CDR2 sequences are SGDLS and YYNGEE. V shed 0 bases and J shed 5 bases, with 17 bases lying between them. The CDR3 runs 16 residues. CDR3 protein: CASSVATTPGDYGYTF. DNA for the CDR3: TGTGCCAGCAGCGTAGCTACGACGCCGGGTGATTATGGCTACACCTTC.

The chain employs TRBV9 and TRBJ2-2; 15 bases align to TRBD2. J lost 7 bases, V lost 3 bases, and 10 bases had no gene match. CDR3 length equals 18 residues. Per the germline V gene, CDR1 is SGDLS and CDR2 is YYNGEE. The CDR3 nucleotides read TGTGCCAGCAGCGAACGGACTAGCGGGAGGGCCGGGGGCGGGGAGCTGTTTTTT. Amino acids: CASSERTSGRAGGGELFF.

The chain is built from TRBV5-4 and TRBJ1-3; D unclear. This CDR3 has 16 residues. The V gene lost 0 bases and the J gene lost 2 bases, with 12 bases spanning the gap. Germline CDR1 reads SGHNT; CDR2 reads YYREEE (reference sequence). The CDR3 region has the DNA TGTGCCAGCAGCTTGGGTCCGGGGTTGGCTGGAAACACCATATATTTT. Translation gives CASSLGPGLAGNTIYF.

This clone came up a few times. The V call is TRBV10-3, the J call TRBJ2-3, with 11 bases identical to TRBD2. The germline V gene encodes CDR1 ENHRY and CDR2 SYGVKD. V shed 6 bases and J 2 bases; nucleotides not matched to a gene: 4. This CDR3 has 15 amino acids. CDR3 coding DNA: TGTGCCATCAGCGTAGCGGGAGGGATCACAGATACGCAGTATTTT. It is translated as CAISVAGGITDTQYF.

The chain is built from TRBV6-1 and TRBJ1-1; D call uncertain. This CDR3 region has 14 residues. Germline CDR1 reads MNHNS; CDR2 reads SASEGT. V was pared by 3 bases and J by 0 bases, with 8 bases between. The CDR3 reads CASSENTLNTEAFF. CDR3 DNA: TGTGCCAGCAGTGAGAACACACTGAACACTGAAGCTTTCTTT.

V gene TRBV25-1 combines with J gene TRBJ2-5; the match to TRBD1 covers 7 bases. The DNA matches TRBJ2-7 better at its end, which makes the J call doubtful. Germline V gives CDR1 MGHDK, CDR2 SYGVNS. The length of the CDR3 is 11 residues. The chain's CDR3 is CASRGGHEQYF. The CDR3 nucleotides read TGTGCCAGCAGAGGGGGCCACGAGCAGTACTTC.

There are a few counts of this clone. V and J are TRBV28 and TRBJ2-1, with 8 positions matching TRBD1. V lost 5 bases and J lost 5; bases outside the gene matches: 17. Germline CDR1 and CDR2: MDHEN and SYDVKM. The CDR3 is 18 amino acids. This chain's CDR3 is CASSQTPRGRGPHNEQFF. The CDR3 DNA is TGTGCCAGCAGTCAAACCCCCAGGGGGCGAGGGCCCCACAATGAGCAGTTCTTC. Together with reference TRBV28 and TRBJ2-1, the CDR3 gives the full variable domain: DVKVTQSSRYLVKRTGEKVFLECVQDMDHENMFWYRQDPGLGLRLIYFSYDVKMKEKGDIPEGYSVSREKKERFSLILESASTNQTSMYLCASSQTPRGRGPHNEQFFGPGTRLTVL.

The V and J genes are TRBV28 and TRBJ2-3; TRBD2 matches at 11 bases. The germline V gene encodes CDR1 MDHEN and CDR2 SYDVKM. The CDR3 length is 16 residues. J was trimmed by 2 bases and V by 5 bases; bases with no gene match: 6. The CDR3 DNA sequence: TGTGCCAGCAGTGGCCCGGGACTAGCGGCCACAGATACGCAGTATTTT. The encoded protein is CASSGPGLAATDTQYF. Full variable domain (rest looked up from reference TRBV28 and TRBJ2-3): DVKVTQSSRYLVKRTGEKVFLECVQDMDHENMFWYRQDPGLGLRLIYFSYDVKMKEKGDIPEGYSVSREKKERFSLILESASTNQTSMYLCASSGPGLAATDTQYFGPGTRLTVL.

The chain uses TRBV27 and TRBJ2-3, with TRBD2 identical over 7 bases. Unmatched junction bases numbered 8, after V lost 6 bases and J lost 2 bases. The CDR3 sequence is 15 residues long. The germline CDR1 and CDR2 sequences are MNHEY and SMNVEV (reference sequence). The CDR3 coding sequence is TGTGCCAGCAGCCCAGCGGGGCGGGTCACAGATACGCAGTATTTT. This codes for CASSPAGRVTDTQYF.

The gene calls are TRBV15 and TRBJ2-5, with D hard to call. The CDR3 has 13 residues. V dropped 0 bases and J dropped 5 bases, with 7 bases sitting between them. Germline assignment: CDR1 LNHNV and CDR2 YYDKDF (reference sequence). CDR3 in amino acids: CATSRDGRETQYF. The CDR3 nucleotides are TGTGCCACCAGCAGAGATGGTCGGGAGACCCAGTACTTC.

This sequence joins TRBV9 and TRBJ2-7; 8 bases line up with TRBD2. CDR1 and CDR2 from the germline V gene are SGDLS and YYNGEE. The trim removed 2 bases at V and 5 bases at J, leaving 3 bases unmatched. The CDR3 extends over 13 amino acids. CDR3 DNA sequence: TGTGCCAGCAGCGTGGCGGGACTAGACGAGCAGTACTTC. Its protein product is CASSVAGLDEQYF.

The rearrangement uses TRBV6-5 and TRBJ2-5, with D possibly TRBD2 on 6 matching bases. Germline V gene sequence: CDR1 MNHEY, CDR2 SVGAGI. The V and J ends lost 2 bases and 2 bases respectively, with 9 bases between them. The CDR3 is 14 residues long. In nucleotides, the CDR3 is TGTGCCAGCAGTTACGGCGGGGCGCAAGAGACCCAGTACTTC. Its translation: CASSYGGAQETQYF.

This clone was observed a handful of times. This chain uses TRBV9 with TRBJ1-4; TRBD1 is a possible D gene (5 bases). The germline V gene has CDR1 SGDLS and CDR2 YYNGEE. Trimming cost V 2 bases and J 5 bases, with 10 bases left between them. The CDR3 is 14 amino acids. In nucleotides, the CDR3 is TGTGCCAGCAGCGTCGACAGCATGAATGAAAAACTGTTTTTT. Its protein is CASSVDSMNEKLFF.

This chain joins TRBV18 and TRBJ1-5; TRBD1 agrees at 8 bases. Germline loops: CDR1 KGHSH, CDR2 LQKENI. This CDR3 region has 14 residues. J lost 6 bases, V lost 4 bases, and 5 bases had no gene match. As DNA, the CDR3 is TGTGCCAGCTCACGCGACAGGGGTACTCAGCCCCAGCATTTT. This translates into CASSRDRGTQPQHF.

The chain has TRBV6-5 and TRBJ2-1; tentatively, D is TRBD2 (7 bases). The length of the CDR3 is 16 residues. V was cut by 4 bases and J by 8 bases, with 21 bases left in between. Germline V gene sequence: CDR1 MNHEY, CDR2 SVGAGI. As DNA, the CDR3 is TGTGCCAGCAGTTCCTATCGTGGGGGGGCAAAGGATGAGCAGTTCTTC. This gives the protein CASSSYRGGAKDEQFF.

V gene TRBV6-5 combines with J gene TRBJ1-6, with 7 bases identical to TRBD1. Germline CDR1 and CDR2: MNHEY and SVGAGI. V shed 7 bases and J 6 bases; nucleotides not matched to a gene: 6. This CDR3 is 14 amino acids long. The CDR3 loop reads CASTRDSSNSPLHF. Written as DNA, the CDR3 is TGTGCCAGCACCCGGGACAGCTCTAATTCACCCCTCCACTTT.

This clone was observed a few times. The genes are TRBV28 and TRBJ2-7; no reliable D call. The length of the CDR3 is 13 residues. Germline V gives CDR1 MDHEN, CDR2 SYDVKM. V shed 3 bases and J shed 2 bases, with 8 bases lying between them. Written as DNA, the CDR3 is TGTGCCAGCAGTTTGGTACAAACCTACGAGCAGTACTTC. It translates to CASSLVQTYEQYF. Filled out from reference TRBV28 and TRBJ2-7, the complete variable domain reads DVKVTQSSRYLVKRTGEKVFLECVQDMDHENMFWYRQDPGLGLRLIYFSYDVKMKEKGDIPEGYSVSREKKERFSLILESASTNQTSMYLCASSLVQTYEQYFGPGTRLTVT.

The chain has TRBV6-1 and TRBJ2-7; tentatively, D is TRBD2 (6 bases). Germline loops: CDR1 MNHNS, CDR2 SASEGT. V gave up 2 bases and J gave up 7 bases, with 12 bases separating them. The CDR3 covers 13 residues. CDR3 residues: CASSETGVAEQYF. The CDR3 DNA sequence: TGTGCCAGCAGTGAAACGGGAGTGGCTGAGCAGTACTTC.

The chain uses TRBV27 and TRBJ1-1, with 8 bases identical to TRBD1. The CDR3 is made up of 14 amino acids. Unmatched junction bases numbered 8, after V lost 5 bases and J lost 6 bases. Germline V gene sequence: CDR1 MNHEY, CDR2 SMNVEV (reference sequence). CDR3 sequence (DNA): TGTGCCAGCAGTCCGGGACAGGCGATGGCTGAAGCTTTCTTT. Its protein is CASSPGQAMAEAFF.

The CDR3 loop reads CASSQGQGITDTQYF. The CDR3 DNA follows: TGCGCCAGCAGCCAGGGACAGGGGATCACAGATACGCAGTATTTT. V is TRBV4-3 and J is TRBJ2-3, with 10 nucleotides matching TRBD1. Germline V gene lookup returns CDR1 LGHNA and CDR2 YSLEER. The CDR3 has 15 residues. V lost 3 bases to trimming and J lost 2 bases; unmatched junction nucleotides: 2.